This TCR beta chain was sequenced in a study of cytomegalovirus exposure and HLA in healthy donors. Trimming stripped 7 bases from V and 3 bases from J, with 16 bases between. The CDR3 is 15 residues long. The V gene's germline CDR1 is MNHNY and CDR2 SVGAGI (reference sequence). Amplification used 60 Vbeta primers and 13 Jbeta primers. Using immunoSEQ multiplex PCR, the repertoire was profiled, and TCRdb retains in-frame clones only, with some absent. Among some 120,000 clones, 81% were seen once, and the ten largest hold less than 2.5%. The sequencing sample was made of PBMCs. The chain has TRBV6-6 and TRBJ1-5, with D possibly being TRBD1 (6 bases). The receptor was isolated from a middle-aged woman in good health and CMV-seronegative. This CDR3 is CASIRDTDLNQPQHF. The CDR3 DNA sequence: TGTGCCAGCATCCGGGACACCGACCTCAATCAGCCCCAGCATTTT.